The sequence of this T cell receptor beta chain was determined in a study of graft-versus-host responses after intestinal transplantation. The wider study: After anti-thymocyte globulin induction, recipients took tacrolimus and steroids for three to four years.

Study conclusions and caveats: High graft-versus-host to host-versus-graft T cell clonal ratios marked allografts of patients with graft-donor macrochimerism. Some GvH clones were seen earlier in gut or blood, suggesting intestinal origin.

The V end was cut by 8 bases, the J end by 1 base, with 11 bases between. Germline CDR1 and CDR2: MNHEY and SVGAGI. This CDR3 comprises 13 residues. Notes on this clone: Its antigen is undetermined.

Sequencing used immunoSEQ multiplex PCR; TCRdb keeps in-frame clones, though not all of them. The sample yields over 80,000 clones, more than 75% seen once. V is TRBV6-5 and J is TRBJ1-1; D is possibly TRBD1 (5 bases). Here the sequenced sample was PBMCs, taken 255 days after intestinal transplant. This TCR came from a human patient who received an intestinal transplant, so some T cells may come from the graft donor. CDR3 residues: CASGLGANTEAFF. CDR3 coding DNA: TGTGCCAGCGGCTTAGGGGCGAACACTGAAGCTTTCTTT.